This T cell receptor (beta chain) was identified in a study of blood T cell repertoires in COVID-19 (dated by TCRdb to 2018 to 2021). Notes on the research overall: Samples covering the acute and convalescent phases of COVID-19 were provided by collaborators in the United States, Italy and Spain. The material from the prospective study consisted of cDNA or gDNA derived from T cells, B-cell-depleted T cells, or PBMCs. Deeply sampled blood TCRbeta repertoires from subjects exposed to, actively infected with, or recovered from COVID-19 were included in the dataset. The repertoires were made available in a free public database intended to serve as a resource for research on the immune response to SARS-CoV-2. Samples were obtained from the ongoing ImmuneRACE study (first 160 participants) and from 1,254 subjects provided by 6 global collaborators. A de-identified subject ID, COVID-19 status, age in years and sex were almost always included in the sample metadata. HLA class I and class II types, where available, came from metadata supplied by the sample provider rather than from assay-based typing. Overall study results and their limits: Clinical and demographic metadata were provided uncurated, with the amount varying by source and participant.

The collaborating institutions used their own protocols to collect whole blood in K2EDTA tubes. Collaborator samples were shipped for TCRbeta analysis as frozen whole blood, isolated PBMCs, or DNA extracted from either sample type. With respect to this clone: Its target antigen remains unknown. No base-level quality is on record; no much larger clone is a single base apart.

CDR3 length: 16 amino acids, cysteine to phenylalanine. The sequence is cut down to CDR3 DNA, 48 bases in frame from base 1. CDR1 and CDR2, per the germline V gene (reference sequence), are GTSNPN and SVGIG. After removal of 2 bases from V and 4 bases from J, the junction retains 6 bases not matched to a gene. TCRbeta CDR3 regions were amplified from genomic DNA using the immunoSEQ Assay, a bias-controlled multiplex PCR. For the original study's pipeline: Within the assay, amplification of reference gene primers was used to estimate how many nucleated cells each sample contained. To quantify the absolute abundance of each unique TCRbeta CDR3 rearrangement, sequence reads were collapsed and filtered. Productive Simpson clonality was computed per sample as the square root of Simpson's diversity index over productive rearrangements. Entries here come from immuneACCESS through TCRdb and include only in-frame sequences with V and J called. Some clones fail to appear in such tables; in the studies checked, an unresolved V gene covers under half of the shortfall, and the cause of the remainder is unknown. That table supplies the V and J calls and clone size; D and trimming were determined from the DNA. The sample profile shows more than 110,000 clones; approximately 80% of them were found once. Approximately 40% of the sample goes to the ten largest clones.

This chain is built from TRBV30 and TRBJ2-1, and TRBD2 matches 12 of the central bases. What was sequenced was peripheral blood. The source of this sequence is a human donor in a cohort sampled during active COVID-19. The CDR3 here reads CAWSPLGLAGYNEQFF. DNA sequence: TGTGCCTGGAGTCCCCTGGGACTAGCGGGTTACAATGAGCAGTTCTTC.